The table lists the clone carrying this T cell receptor (beta chain) with a few counts. Its antigen is not known. This sample is part of a study of shared clonotypes between healthy human individuals. General study results and limits: Naive subsets generally had larger estimated richness than memory subsets. The rarefaction results pointed to incomplete sorted-subset sequencing despite large depth.

The ends were cut back, 0 bases at V and 8 bases at J, with 16 bases in the middle. The CDR3 is made up of 15 amino acids. Looked up from germline, CDR1 is SGDLS and CDR2 is YYNGEE. Splitting of each subset's genomic DNA was done evenly across several immunoSEQ plates. Profiled with immunoSEQ multiplex PCR; TCRdb holds only in-frame clones, not every one. The data contain hundreds of thousands of clones, approximately 79% of them singletons. This receptor was identified in a woman aged 25 to 39 in good health. Specimen: memory CD4+ T cells sorted from blood. Subset given: CD45RA-negative fraction. The chain links TRBV9 to TRBJ2-3; perhaps TRBD2 as D (6 bases). The CDR3 loop reads CASSVVAAKGVTQYF. DNA for the CDR3: TGTGCCAGCAGCGTAGTAGCGGCCAAGGGAGTTACGCAGTATTTT. The full variable domain, with the rest looked up from reference TRBV9 and TRBJ2-3, is DSGVTQTPKHLITATGQRVTLRCSPRSGDLSVYWYQQSLDQGLQFLIQYYNGEERAKGNILERFSAQQFPDLHSELNLSSLELGDSALYFCASSVVAAKGVTQYFGPGTRLTVL.